This T cell receptor beta chain was sequenced for a study of blood T cell repertoires in COVID-19. Across the study: Collection of acute and convalescent COVID-19 samples took place in the United States, Italy and Spain. PBMCs, B-cell-depleted T cells, or T cells provided the cDNA or gDNA that made up the material.

Trimming stripped 3 bases from V and 7 bases from J, with 10 bases between. The CDR3 spans 13 residues. Per the germline V gene, CDR1 is MGHRA and CDR2 is YSYEKL. The authors' processing: Amplification of reference gene primers provided the estimated nucleated cell counts. Using immunoSEQ multiplex PCR, the repertoire was profiled, and TCRdb retains in-frame clones only, with some absent. V, J and clone size are those of that table, while D and trimming were read from the DNA. The sample comprises about 140,000 clones, around 72% of which are singletons, and 1.9% rests with the top ten. Sequenced material: peripheral blood. The genes are TRBV4-1 and TRBJ2-1; D unresolved. The receptor was isolated from a woman in her sixties or seventies with acute or convalescent COVID-19. The CDR3 protein is CASSHQKRNEQFF. In DNA form, the CDR3 reads TGCGCCAGCAGCCATCAGAAGCGTAATGAGCAGTTCTTC.